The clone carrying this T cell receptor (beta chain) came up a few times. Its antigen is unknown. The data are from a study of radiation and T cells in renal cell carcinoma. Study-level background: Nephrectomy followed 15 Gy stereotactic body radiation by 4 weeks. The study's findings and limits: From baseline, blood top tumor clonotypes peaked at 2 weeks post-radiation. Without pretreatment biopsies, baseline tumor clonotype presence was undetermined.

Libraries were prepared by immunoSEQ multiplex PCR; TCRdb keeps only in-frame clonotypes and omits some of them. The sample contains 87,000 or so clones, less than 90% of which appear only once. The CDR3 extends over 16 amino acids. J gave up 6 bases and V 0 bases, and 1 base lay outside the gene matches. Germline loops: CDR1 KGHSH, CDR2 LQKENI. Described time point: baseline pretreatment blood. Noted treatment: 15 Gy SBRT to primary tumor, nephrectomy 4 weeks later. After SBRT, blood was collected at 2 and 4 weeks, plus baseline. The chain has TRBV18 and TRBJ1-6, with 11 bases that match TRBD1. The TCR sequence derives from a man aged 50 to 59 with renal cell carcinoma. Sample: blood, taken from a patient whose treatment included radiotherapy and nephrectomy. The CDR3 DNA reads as TGTGCCAGCTCACCACCGGGACAGGGGGTTAATTCACCCCTCCACTTT. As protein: CASSPPGQGVNSPLHF.